This T cell receptor (beta chain) is from a study of Ad26.COV2.S vaccination and SARS-CoV-2 variants. Study as a whole: In the study, Ad26.COV2.S was injected intramuscularly once, or twice 56 days apart.

Sequencing was performed with immunoSEQ multiplex PCR; in TCRdb, only in-frame clones are kept and a portion is missing. The data contain 400,000 to 500,000 clones, 85% to 90% of them seen just once; the ten biggest clones take up around 2.6%. The treatment denotes: around 19 received Ad26.COV2.S at low or high dose, single or two shots; roughly 5 received placebo; per-sample allocation not given. Samples analyzed were those drawn on day 63 after the first vaccine or placebo injection. Germline values: CDR1 SGHRS, CDR2 YFSETQ. The CDR3 loop spans 17 amino acids. Trimming removed 1 base at V and 4 bases at J, with 20 bases between.

This sample comprised peripheral blood, obtained in a trial of Ad26.COV2.S vaccine versus placebo. The TCR originated in a person between 18 and 59 years old who received the Ad26.COV2.S COVID-19 vaccine or a placebo. The rearrangement uses TRBV5-1 and TRBJ1-2, with TRBD1 as a possible D gene (5 bases). CDR3: CASSLLTGPTSGYGYTF. CDR3 coding DNA: TGCGCCAGCAGCTTGCTTACAGGACCTACCTCGGGCTATGGCTACACCTTC.